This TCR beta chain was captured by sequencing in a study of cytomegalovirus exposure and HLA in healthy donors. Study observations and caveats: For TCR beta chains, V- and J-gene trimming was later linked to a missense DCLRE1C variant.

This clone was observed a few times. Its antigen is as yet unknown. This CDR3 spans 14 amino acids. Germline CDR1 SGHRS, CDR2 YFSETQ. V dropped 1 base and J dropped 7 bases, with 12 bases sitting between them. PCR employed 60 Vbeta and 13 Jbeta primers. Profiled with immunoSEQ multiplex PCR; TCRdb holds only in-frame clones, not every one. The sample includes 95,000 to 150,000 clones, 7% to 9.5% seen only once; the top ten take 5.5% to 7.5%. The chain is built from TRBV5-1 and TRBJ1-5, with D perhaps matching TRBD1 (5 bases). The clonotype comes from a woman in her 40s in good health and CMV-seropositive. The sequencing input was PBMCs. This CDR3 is CASSLLGQGQPQHF. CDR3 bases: TGCGCCAGCAGCTTGTTGGGTCAGGGCCAGCCCCAGCATTTT.